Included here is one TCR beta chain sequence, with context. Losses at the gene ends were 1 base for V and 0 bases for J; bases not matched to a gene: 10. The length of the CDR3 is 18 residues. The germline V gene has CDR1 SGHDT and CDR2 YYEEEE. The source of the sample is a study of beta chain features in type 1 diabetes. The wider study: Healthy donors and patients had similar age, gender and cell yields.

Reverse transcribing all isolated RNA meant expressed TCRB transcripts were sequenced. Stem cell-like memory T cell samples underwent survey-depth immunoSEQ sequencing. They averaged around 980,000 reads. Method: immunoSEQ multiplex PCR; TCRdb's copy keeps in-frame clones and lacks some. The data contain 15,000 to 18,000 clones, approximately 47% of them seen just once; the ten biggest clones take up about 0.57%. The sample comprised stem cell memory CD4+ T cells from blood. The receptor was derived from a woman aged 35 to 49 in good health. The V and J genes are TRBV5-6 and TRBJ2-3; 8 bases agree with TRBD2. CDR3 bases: TGTGCCAGCAGCTTGAATACGGGGGGGCCAGGTAGCACAGATACGCAGTATTTT. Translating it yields CASSLNTGGPGSTDTQYF.